The 32 T cell receptor beta chains presented below share a single source sample, sequenced in a study of shared clonotypes between healthy human individuals. The data were produced by immunoSEQ multiplex PCR, yet TCRdb's version contains in-frame clones alone and is incomplete. The repertoire includes 2,100,000 or so clones, around 95% of them detected once, and more than 0.1% sits in the top ten. The specimen was naive CD4+ T cells sorted from blood. Specified subset: CD45RA+ positively selected. All receptors come from a man aged 18 to 30 in good health.

V is TRBV7-9 and J is TRBJ1-6; D is uncertain. V was clipped by 6 bases and J by 7 bases, with 16 bases between them. CDR3 length: 15 residues. Germline assignment: CDR1 SEHNR and CDR2 FQNEAQ (reference sequence). Here the CDR3 DNA reads TGTGCCAGCAGTCGACATTCTCCGGTGAATTCACCCCTCCACTTT. It specifies CASSRHSPVNSPLHF.

J is TRBJ2-5 and V is TRBV30; 9 bases map to TRBD2. The CDR3 length is 16 residues. V trimming: 2 bases; J trimming: 5 bases; junction bases outside the gene matches: 12. Per the germline V gene, CDR1 is GTSNPN and CDR2 is SVGIG (reference sequence). CDR3 protein: CAWSSWLVAGDETQYF. The CDR3 nucleotides read TGTGCCTGGAGTTCGTGGCTAGTAGCGGGGGATGAGACCCAGTACTTC.

This clone was detected only a few times. The chain has TRBV6-5 and TRBJ1-3; no reliable D call. From germline, CDR1 is MNHEY and CDR2 SVGAGI. There are 14 residues in the CDR3. The ends were cut back, 0 bases at V and 2 bases at J, with 5 bases in the middle. The CDR3 DNA reads as TGTGCCAGCAGTTACTCGAATCCTGGAAACACCATATATTTT. Its protein is CASSYSNPGNTIYF.

The count of this clone is one. The V and J genes are TRBV5-1 and TRBJ1-1; D unclear. This CDR3 has 16 residues. V was shortened by 4 bases and J by 4 bases, with 20 bases between the two germline ends. Per the germline V gene, CDR1 is SGHRS and CDR2 is YFSETQ. CDR3 amino acids: CASSPGPQARSTEAFF. As DNA, the CDR3 is TGCGCCAGCAGCCCCGGGCCCCAGGCTAGAAGCACTGAAGCTTTCTTT.

The rearrangement joins TRBV25-1 to TRBJ2-1; 13 nucleotides align to TRBD2. The junction had 7 bases not matched to a gene; V was cut back by 5 bases and J by 6 bases. This CDR3 spans 16 amino acids. Germline-derived CDR1 and CDR2 are MGHDK and SYGVNS. CDR3: CASSPPGLAGSNEQFF. The CDR3 DNA is TGTGCCAGCAGTCCGCCGGGACTAGCGGGAAGCAATGAGCAGTTCTTC.

In this sample, this clone turned up once. The chain employs TRBV6-5 and TRBJ2-7; 10 nucleotides agree with TRBD1. With 1 base clipped from V and 3 bases from J, the junction kept 3 bases outside the gene matches. This CDR3 spans 15 amino acids. Germline CDR1 and CDR2: MNHEY and SVGAGI. For the CDR3, the DNA is TGTGCCAGCAGTTACTTCGGGACAGGGGACTACGAGCAGTACTTC. Translation: CASSYFGTGDYEQYF.

This clone showed up just once. V and J are TRBV27 and TRBJ2-3; D uncertain. Looked up from germline, CDR1 is MNHEY and CDR2 is SMNVEV (reference sequence). The V and J ends lost 2 bases and 6 bases respectively, with 12 bases between them. This CDR3 has 14 residues. As DNA, the CDR3 is TGTGCCAGCAGTTTAAACCGGGCTTTGGATACGCAGTATTTT. Translation gives CASSLNRALDTQYF.

This clone was found once. At the DNA level, this CDR3 is encoded by other sequences in the same sample as well. The V gene is TRBV29-1, the J gene TRBJ2-7; D might be TRBD1 (6 bases). The CDR3 is made up of 11 amino acids. V was cut by 6 bases and J by 3 bases, with 9 bases left in between. Per the germline V gene, CDR1 is SQVTM and CDR2 is ANQGSEA. The CDR3 is CSVEQGYEQYF. In nucleotides, the CDR3 is TGCAGCGTGGAACAGGGCTACGAGCAGTACTTC.

The chain has TRBV5-1 and TRBJ2-2; TRBD2 agrees at 7 bases. The V and J ends lost 4 bases and 0 bases, in that order; junction bases with no gene match: 3. CDR3 size: 15 residues. The germline CDR1 and CDR2 sequences are SGHRS and YFSETQ. CDR3 residues: CASSPGGSNTGELFF. The CDR3 nucleotides read TGCGCCAGCAGCCCGGGGGGTTCGAACACCGGGGAGCTGTTTTTT.

V usage is TRBV19 and J usage is TRBJ1-1, with D possibly matching TRBD1 (6 bases). The V gene lost 3 bases and the J gene lost 8 bases, with 16 bases spanning the gap. The CDR3 contains 14 residues. Germline V gives CDR1 LNHDA, CDR2 SQIVND (reference sequence). The CDR3: CASSIGLGGTEAFF. CDR3 DNA: TGTGCCAGTAGTATCGGGCTGGGGGGGACAGAAGCTTTCTTT.

Turning to this clone: This CDR3 is also generated by other DNA sequences in the sample. The genes are TRBV6-5 and TRBJ1-1; D uncertain. Looked up from germline, CDR1 is MNHEY and CDR2 is SVGAGI. The CDR3 runs to 13 residues. Trimming pared 0 bases from V and 8 bases from J, leaving 10 bases between. The CDR3 nucleotides read TGTGCCAGCAGTTACTCCCGTGGGAGAGAAGCTTTCTTT. Translated: CASSYSRGREAFF.

CDR3: CASSQEVVPSYNSPLHF. The DNA of the CDR3 is TGCGCCAGCAGCCAAGAAGTGGTCCCCTCCTATAATTCACCCCTCCACTTT. The V and J genes are TRBV4-3 and TRBJ1-6; D is undetermined. The germline CDR1 and CDR2 sequences are LGHNA and YSLEER. Trimming removed 0 bases from V and 0 bases from J, with 9 bases in between. This CDR3 has 17 amino acids.

V is TRBV5-1 and J is TRBJ2-3; TRBD1 aligns across 9 bases. The CDR3 totals 13 residues. Unmatched junction bases numbered 7, after V lost 3 bases and J lost 11 bases. Germline-derived CDR1 and CDR2 are SGHRS and YFSETQ. The CDR3 spells CASSSTGGFKQYF. The CDR3 DNA sequence: TGCGCCAGCAGCTCTACAGGGGGCTTCAAGCAGTATTTT.

The J gene is TRBJ2-2, the V gene TRBV10-2; D unclear. The CDR3 has 12 residues. From germline, CDR1 is WSHSY and CDR2 SAAADI. Trimming left V 7 bases short and J 6 bases short, with 9 bases between. The CDR3 region has the DNA TGCGCCAGCAACAACGGAGCCGGGGAGCTGTTTTTT. Protein sequence: CASNNGAGELFF.

Comments on this clone: Different DNA sequences within this sample yield the same CDR3. The V and J genes are TRBV18 and TRBJ1-2, with D maybe TRBD1 (5 bases). CDR1 is KGHSH and CDR2 is LQKENI in the germline V gene. V shed 3 bases and J shed 3 bases, with 8 bases lying between them. The CDR3 sequence is 13 residues long. CDR3 sequence: CASSPGTDYGYTF. The CDR3 DNA is TGTGCCAGCTCACCCGGGACGGACTATGGCTACACCTTC.

V usage is TRBV5-4 and J usage is TRBJ2-3; D might be TRBD2 (5 bases). The CDR3 spans 15 residues. Germline V CDR1 and CDR2: SGHNT, YYREEE (reference sequence). V was pared by 4 bases and J by 5 bases, with 17 bases between. The CDR3 loop is CASSRPSGLEDTQYF. The CDR3 DNA reads as TGTGCCAGCAGCCGCCCATCGGGGTTGGAAGATACGCAGTATTTT. The full variable domain, completed using reference TRBV5-4 and TRBJ2-3, is ETGVTQSPTHLIKTRGQQVTLRCSSQSGHNTVSWYQQALGQGPQFIFQYYREEENGRGNFPPRFSGLQFPNYSSELNVNALELDDSALYLCASSRPSGLEDTQYFGPGTRLTVL.

J is TRBJ2-3 and V is TRBV4-3, with D uncertain. The CDR3 sequence is 17 residues long. The germline gives CDR1 LGHNA, CDR2 YSLEER. Trimming took 4 bases from V and 0 from J, leaving 17 bases between them. CDR3 DNA: TGCGCCAGCAGCCCTGCTAAGGCCGGCTTTAGCACAGATACGCAGTATTTT. It specifies CASSPAKAGFSTDTQYF.

The genes are TRBV7-2 and TRBJ2-5; 8 positions match TRBD2. The germline V gene has CDR1 SGHTA and CDR2 FQGNSA. The CDR3 consists of 16 residues. J gave up 5 bases and V 1 base, and 9 bases lay outside the gene matches. Written as DNA, the CDR3 is TGTGCCAGCAGCTTAGTATCCGGTGCTAGCGGGGAGACCCAGTACTTC. It is translated as CASSLVSGASGETQYF.

The V gene is TRBV18, the J gene TRBJ2-5; D call uncertain. Per germline, CDR1 KGHSH and CDR2 LQKENI. The CDR3 covers 13 residues. Trimming pared 0 bases from V and 5 bases from J, leaving 7 bases between. CDR3 region: CASSPPRMETQYF. CDR3 DNA: TGTGCCAGCTCACCACCTAGGATGGAGACCCAGTACTTC.

The chain uses TRBV5-1 and TRBJ2-5; TRBD2 matches 7 bases. From germline, CDR1 is SGHRS and CDR2 YFSETQ. CDR3 length: 15 amino acids. V trimming: 8 bases; J trimming: 4 bases; junction bases outside the gene matches: 14. CDR3 coding DNA: TGCGCCAGTCAACGGGGAGCGGGAATCTCAGAGACCCAGTACTTC. Translation: CASQRGAGISETQYF. The whole variable domain, filled in from reference TRBV5-1 and TRBJ2-5, reads KAGVTQTPRYLIKTRGQQVTLSCSPISGHRSVSWYQQTPGQGLQFLFEYFSETQRNKGNFPGRFSGRQFSNSRSEMNVSTLELGDSALYLCASQRGAGISETQYFGPGTRLLVL.

The rearrangement links TRBV6-7 to TRBJ1-5; D not certain. TRBV6-7 is marked as an open reading frame, function uncertain. V was pared by 2 bases and J by 0 bases, with 8 bases between. This CDR3 comprises 15 residues. The CDR3 reads CASSYEHISNQPQHF. The CDR3 DNA reads TGTGCCAGCAGTTACGAACACATTAGCAATCAGCCCCAGCATTTT.

This clone showed up just once. The V call is TRBV5-4, the J call TRBJ1-3; D is uncertain. Germline CDR1 SGHNT, CDR2 YYREEE (reference sequence). CDR3 length: 13 amino acids. The germline V and J ends were trimmed by 0 bases and 2 bases, with 3 bases remaining between them. In nucleotides, the CDR3 is TGTGCCAGCAGCTTGGCGCCTGGAAACACCATATATTTT. Protein sequence: CASSLAPGNTIYF.

The chain couples TRBV6-1 to TRBJ2-7, with 9 bases lining up with TRBD2. V lost 7 bases and J lost 1; bases outside the gene matches: 2. The CDR3 length is 13 residues. CDR1 MNHNS and CDR2 SASEGT come from the germline V gene. The CDR3 loop reads CASIAGGSYEQYF. The CDR3 bases are TGTGCCAGCATCGCGGGGGGGTCCTACGAGCAGTACTTC.

V gene TRBV10-3 combines with J gene TRBJ1-2, with a weak D call TRBD1 (5 bases). This CDR3 is built from 13 residues. V was cut by 7 bases and J by 6 bases, with 15 bases left in between. Germline V gives CDR1 ENHRY, CDR2 SYGVKD. The CDR3 region has the DNA TGTGCCATCAATCAGAACAGGCCCGATGGCTACACCTTC. Amino acid sequence: CAINQNRPDGYTF.

The chain combines TRBV5-4 with TRBJ1-1; D is undetermined. This CDR3 comprises 15 residues. Trimming took 0 bases from V and 1 from J, leaving 10 bases between them. The germline gives CDR1 SGHNT, CDR2 YYREEE (reference sequence). The CDR3 DNA sequence: TGTGCCAGCAGCTTGGGCCCCCCCCCGAACACTGAAGCTTTCTTT. Protein product: CASSLGPPPNTEAFF.

The V gene is TRBV25-1, the J gene TRBJ2-2; no firm D call. Germline CDR1 and CDR2: MGHDK and SYGVNS. This CDR3 has 14 residues. V was trimmed by 6 bases and J by 2 bases, leaving 10 bases between them. The CDR3 reads CASSSQDNTGELFF. CDR3 sequence (DNA): TGTGCCAGCAGCTCCCAGGATAACACCGGGGAGCTGTTTTTT.

The gene calls are TRBV30 and TRBJ2-5; D not resolved. The CDR3 sequence is 14 residues long. V lost 0 bases to trimming and J lost 5 bases, with 13 bases between them. The germline V gene encodes CDR1 GTSNPN and CDR2 SVGIG (reference sequence). The CDR3 nucleotides are TGTGCCTGGAGTGTTATAGGGATGTTGGAGACCCAGTACTTC. Translating gives CAWSVIGMLETQYF.

The V gene is TRBV5-1, the J gene TRBJ1-1; no definite D call. The CDR3 length is 13 residues. The germline V and J ends were trimmed by 4 bases and 4 bases, with 11 bases remaining between them. Germline loops: CDR1 SGHRS, CDR2 YFSETQ. The CDR3, as DNA: TGCGCCAGCAGCCTCCCGACACCCACTGAAGCTTTCTTT. Translated: CASSLPTPTEAFF.

This chain links TRBV10-2 with TRBJ1-4, with D hard to call. Per the germline V gene, CDR1 is WSHSY and CDR2 is SAAADI. This CDR3 spans 14 amino acids. Trimming removed 5 bases from V and 7 bases from J, with 14 bases in between. In nucleotides, the CDR3 is TGCGCCAGCAGTCCAGAGGGTGGGAGTGAAAAACTGTTTTTT. This gives the protein CASSPEGGSEKLFF.

A single count supports this clone. One junction end disagrees with the germline gene, perhaps due to a read error. The chain is built from TRBV28 and TRBJ1-1; D is ambiguous. The germline gives CDR1 MDHEN, CDR2 SYDVKM. The length of the CDR3 is 14 residues. The DNA for the CDR3 is TGTGCCAGCAGTTCGATAAGCCGGCGGCAGAGCTACATCTTT. Its translation is CASSSISRRQSYIF.

In DNA, the CDR3 is TGTGCCAGCACTTGGACTGGAGCCCAAGAGACCCAGTACTTC. Protein sequence: CASTWTGAQETQYF. The chain has TRBV6-4 and TRBJ2-5; tentative D call: TRBD2 (5 bases). Trimming cost V 7 bases and J 1 base, with 13 bases left between them. The CDR3 extends over 14 amino acids. Germline-derived CDR1 and CDR2 are MRHNA and SNTAGT.

The chain uses TRBV10-3 and TRBJ2-3, with D possibly matching TRBD2 (7 bases). V was shortened by 3 bases and J by 5 bases, with 18 bases between the two germline ends. CDR1 is ENHRY and CDR2 is SYGVKD in the germline V gene. CDR3 length equals 16 residues. In DNA, the CDR3 is TGTGCCATCAGTGACTCCTGGGGAGGGGGAAGAGATACGCAGTATTTT. Its translation: CAISDSWGGGRDTQYF.